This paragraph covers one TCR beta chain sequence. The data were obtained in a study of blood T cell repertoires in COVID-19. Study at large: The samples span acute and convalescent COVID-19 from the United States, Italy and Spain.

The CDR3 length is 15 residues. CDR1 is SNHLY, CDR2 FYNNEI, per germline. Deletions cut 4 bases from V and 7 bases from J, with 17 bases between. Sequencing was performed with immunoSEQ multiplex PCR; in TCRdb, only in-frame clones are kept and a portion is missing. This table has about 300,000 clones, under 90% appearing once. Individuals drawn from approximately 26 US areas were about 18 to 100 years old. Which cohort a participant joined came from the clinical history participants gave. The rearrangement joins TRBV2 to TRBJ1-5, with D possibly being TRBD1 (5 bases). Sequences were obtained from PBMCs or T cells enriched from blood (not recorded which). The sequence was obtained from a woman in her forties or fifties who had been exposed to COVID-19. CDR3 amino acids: CASSVNGGSRQPQHF. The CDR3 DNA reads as TGTGCCAGCAGTGTGAACGGGGGTTCAAGGCAGCCCCAGCATTTT.